These 10 T cell receptor beta chains were all obtained from the same sample, sequenced in a study of cytomegalovirus exposure and HLA in healthy donors. This PCR relied on a set of 60 Vbeta primers and 13 Jbeta primers. Profiling relied on immunoSEQ multiplex PCR, and the TCRdb table lists in-frame clones only, not all of them. The data show 83,000 or so clones, around 79% seen once. The sample taken for sequencing was PBMCs. The origin of the receptors is a female donor in good health and CMV-seronegative.

V and J are TRBV6-5 and TRBJ2-7, with TRBD2 identical over 13 bases. This CDR3 region has 16 residues. Trimming at V came to 2 bases and at J to 5 bases, leaving 6 bases not matched to a gene. Germline V gene data show CDR1 as MNHEY and CDR2 as SVGAGI. Written as DNA, the CDR3 is TGTGCCAGCAGTTACGCCGGGACTAGCGGGAAAAACGAGCAGTACTTC. This codes for CASSYAGTSGKNEQYF.

V gene TRBV28 combines with J gene TRBJ2-5; 8 nucleotides agree with TRBD1. V was clipped by 5 bases and J by 4 bases; unmatched bases: 3. This CDR3 region has 13 residues. Germline V gives CDR1 MDHEN, CDR2 SYDVKM. The CDR3 region has the DNA TGTGCCAGCAGTCTCGGGACAGGAGAGACCCAGTACTTC. Translation gives CASSLGTGETQYF.

The chain links TRBV5-4 to TRBJ2-3; 16 nucleotides agree with TRBD2. J gave up 0 bases and V 4 bases, and 2 bases lay outside the gene matches. CDR1 and CDR2 from the germline V gene are SGHNT and YYREEE (reference sequence). CDR3 size: 17 residues. The CDR3 DNA follows: TGTGCCAGCAGCGCGGGACTAGCGGGGGGGAGCACAGATACGCAGTATTTT. Encoded protein: CASSAGLAGGSTDTQYF.

The chain is built from TRBV19 and TRBJ2-3; D uncertain. The CDR3 length is 14 residues. V was shortened by 5 bases and J by 0 bases, with 9 bases between the two germline ends. Germline V gene data show CDR1 as LNHDA and CDR2 as SQIVND (reference sequence). In DNA, the CDR3 is TGTGCCAGTAGTCCCAGATTCAGCACAGATACGCAGTATTTT. It specifies CASSPRFSTDTQYF. The full variable domain, in which reference TRBV19 and TRBJ2-3 provide the parts outside the CDR3, is DGGITQSPKYLFRKEGQNVTLSCEQNLNHDAMYWYRQDPGQGLRLIYYSQIVNDFQKGDIAEGYSVSREKKESFPLTVTSAQKNPTAFYLCASSPRFSTDTQYFGPGTRLTVL.

This chain links TRBV5-1 with TRBJ2-5; 7 nucleotides align to TRBD1. After removal of 4 bases from V and 12 bases from J, the junction contained 18 bases not matched to a gene. The CDR3 spans 15 residues. Germline assignment: CDR1 SGHRS and CDR2 YFSETQ. CDR3 amino acids: CASSPNRGQNTREYF. CDR3 sequence (DNA): TGCGCCAGCAGCCCTAACAGGGGCCAGAACACGAGAGAGTACTTC.

The V and J genes are TRBV9 and TRBJ1-1; no definite D call. CDR3 size: 15 residues. Germline-derived CDR1 and CDR2 are SGDLS and YYNGEE. V lost 0 bases and J lost 1, with 10 bases in between. The CDR3 reads CASSVDARRNTEAFF. CDR3 bases: TGTGCCAGCAGCGTAGACGCCAGAAGGAACACTGAAGCTTTCTTT.

The V call is TRBV28, the J call TRBJ2-3; 8 positions agree with TRBD1. This CDR3 is built from 17 residues. The V and J ends lost 6 bases and 2 bases, in that order; junction bases with no gene match: 13. Germline V gives CDR1 MDHEN, CDR2 SYDVKM. The CDR3 sequence is CASSSTMGTGYTDTQYF. The CDR3 DNA sequence: TGTGCCAGCAGCTCGACTATGGGGACAGGTTACACAGATACGCAGTATTTT.

The chain couples TRBV6-5 to TRBJ1-1; D not resolved. This CDR3 has 15 amino acids. Germline CDR1 is MNHEY and CDR2 is SVGAGI. V was clipped by 2 bases and J by 0 bases, with 10 bases between them. The CDR3 spells CASSYLAFMNTEAFF. The CDR3, as DNA: TGTGCCAGCAGTTACCTCGCGTTCATGAACACTGAAGCTTTCTTT.

This clone was detected only once. The rearrangement joins TRBV13 to TRBJ1-1; weak D call: TRBD1 (6 bases). This CDR3 is 12 amino acids long. Trimming shortened V by 8 bases and J by 1 base, and 8 bases separated the two germline ends. Germline V gives CDR1 PRHDT, CDR2 FYEKMQ (reference sequence). CDR3 loop: CASATGNTEAFF. The CDR3 nucleotides read TGTGCCAGCGCGACAGGGAACACTGAAGCTTTCTTT.

The chain has TRBV19 and TRBJ1-2; D may be TRBD1 (5 bases). Germline assignment: CDR1 LNHDA and CDR2 SQIVND (reference sequence). Trimming shortened V by 3 bases and J by 7 bases, and 12 bases separated the two germline ends. The CDR3 spans 13 residues. The CDR3 DNA reads as TGTGCCAGTAGTATGAGTGGCAGGGTTGGCTACACCTTC. Protein sequence: CASSMSGRVGYTF.